The clone carrying this T cell receptor beta chain was counted many times. The sample belongs to a study of T cell repertoires in cytomegalovirus infection. Via MiXCR, TCRdb re-called the reads, giving one row per CDR3 protein. The repertoire holds about 450,000 distinct CDR3 sequences, with 25% to 40% as singletons. Trimming shortened V by 8 bases and J by 0 bases, and 13 bases separated the two germline ends. CDR1 and CDR2 (germline): ENHRY, SYGVKD. The CDR3 length is 15 residues. The sequenced sample consisted of PBMCs. This TCR was sampled from a human donor in good health (CMV status not recorded). Some clones in this sample may be carry-over from other donors' samples. The chain couples TRBV10-3 to TRBJ1-4; D might be TRBD1 (5 bases). The DNA for the CDR3 is TGTGCCATCGGAGGGGACGGTGCAACTAATGAAAAACTGTTTTTT. Translation: CAIGGDGATNEKLFF.